Below are 2 T cell receptor beta chains sequenced from a single sample in a study of T cell repertoires in cytomegalovirus infection. These receptors are not linked to any known antigen. MiXCR, applied by TCRdb to the reads, yields one record per CDR3 protein. The table lists hundreds of thousands of distinct CDR3 sequences, almost 30% of them singletons. The material sequenced was cultured PBMCs, taken from culture after CMV antigen stimulation. Receptors were obtained from a human donor in good health (CMV status not recorded). Some clones in this sample may be carry-over from other donors' samples.

The chain carries TRBV23-1 and TRBJ2-5; D might be TRBD2 (5 bases). TRBV23-1 counts as an open reading frame of uncertain function. V was shortened by 0 bases and J by 9 bases, with 11 bases between the two germline ends. This CDR3 has 13 amino acids. As DNA, the CDR3 is TGCGCCAGCAGTCAATCTCGGGAACCCGCCCAGTACTTC. This gives the protein CASSQSREPAQYF.

In the case of this clonotype: A clone one base away is much larger, so this may be a read error. The chain links TRBV7-2 to TRBJ1-2; D unclear. This CDR3 has 13 residues. In germline, CDR1 is SGHTA, CDR2 FQGNSA. CDR3 region: CASSVGANYGYIF. The CDR3, as DNA: TGTGCCAGCAGCGTAGGAGCTAACTATGGCTACATCTTC.